This is a list of T cell receptor beta chains from one sample in a study of a mutant IDH1 vaccine in newly diagnosed glioma. The antigens these receptors bind are not known. Method: immunoSEQ multiplex PCR; TCRdb's copy keeps in-frame clones and lacks some. The sample lists 45,000 to 60,000 clones, more than 75% seen once, with 5.7% in the top ten. The sample consisted of PBMCs, taken from a glioma patient whose treatment included an IDH1 peptide vaccine. The receptors stem from a woman in her 40s with glioma. Both conserved end residues are part of each CDR3. A D gene is named only where the DNA matches it firmly. Clone size is given for some rows only: seen once, a few or many times, or a class if the clone is expanded.

j_gene | d_gene | v_gene | abundance | CDR3nt | CDR3aa
TRBJ2-3 | TRBD2 | TRBV14 | . | TGTGCCAGCAGCCAAGAGGGGCGTCTAGCGGGACCCCAGGATACGCAGTATTTT | CASSQEGRLAGPQDTQYF
TRBJ2-7 | TRBD2 | TRBV5-1 | . | TGCGCCAGCAGCGCCGGGACTAGCGGGAGGGTCCCCGCCTACGAGCAGTACTTC | CASSAGTSGRVPAYEQYF
TRBJ2-7 | TRBD2 | TRBV7-2 | once | TGTGCCAGCAGCTTAGCGGGGGGGGGAGAGCAGTACTTC | CASSLAGGGEQYF
TRBJ1-4 | . | TRBV6-6 | . | TGTGCCAGCAGCCCCCGGCGGGACGGTGAAAAACTGTTTTTT | CASSPRRDGEKLFF
TRBJ1-2 | . | TRBV4-1 | . | TGCGCCAGCAGCCAAGGATTTTACGGTTCCTATGGCTACACCTTC | CASSQGFYGSYGYTF
TRBJ1-4 | . | TRBV18 | . | TGTGCCAGCTCACCACTCTCGTCGGCGGTGAGGAGTGAAAAACTGTTTTTT | CASSPLSSAVRSEKLFF
TRBJ1-2 | . | TRBV5-4 | . | TGTGCCAGCAGCTTCCAGGGTATAAATGGCTACACCTTC | CASSFQGINGYTF
TRBJ2-2 | TRBD1 | TRBV2 | . | TGTGCCAGCAGTGGTCCCCCAGGGGGCAACACCGGGGAGCTGTTTTTT | CASSGPPGGNTGELFF
TRBJ2-7 | . | TRBV11-2 | . | TGTGCCAGCAGCTCGCAGAACGCTCCCTACGAGCAGTACTTC | CASSSQNAPYEQYF
TRBJ2-3 | . | TRBV7-9 | few | TGTGCCAGCAGCCCAGACAGTTCTAGCACAGATACGCAGTATTTT | CASSPDSSSTDTQYF
TRBJ2-1 | . | TRBV5-5 | . | TGTGCCAGCAGCTTGTGGGGTTATGAGCAGTTCTTC | CASSLWGYEQFF
TRBJ1-1 | . | TRBV29-1 | few | TGCAGCGTTGAGAGGGGCTCTAACACTGAAGCTTTCTTT | CSVERGSNTEAFF
TRBJ1-1 | . | TRBV6-5 | . | TGTGCCAGCAGGCCCCGGGACGCGATGAACACTGAAGCTTTCTTT | CASRPRDAMNTEAFF
TRBJ1-2 | . | TRBV18 | once | TGTGCCAGCTCACCACAGGGGGCTAACTATGGCTACACCTTC | CASSPQGANYGYTF
TRBJ1-1 | TRBD1 | TRBV19 | once | TGTGCCAGTAGGGGGGTCGGGGCAGGGGGTGGATGGTTCGTCGACACTGAAGCTTTCTTT | CASRGVGAGGGWFVDTEAFF
TRBJ2-1 | . | TRBV7-2 | . | TGTGCCAGCAGCCAATTCTCCCCCCGGGTCTCCTACAATGAGCAGTTCTTC | CASSQFSPRVSYNEQFF
TRBJ2-3 | TRBD2 | TRBV4-1 | . | TGCGCCAGCAGCCAAGAACCGGACCTAGCGGGAGGCCCAGATACGCAGTATTTT | CASSQEPDLAGGPDTQYF
TRBJ1-2 | . | TRBV6-1 | . | TGTGCCAGCGACTCCCACACAGAGCGATATTATGGCTACACCTTC | CASDSHTERYYGYTF
TRBJ1-1 | . | TRBV5-5 | . | TGTGCCAGCAGCTTGACCGGGACGACCACTGAAGCTTTCTTT | CASSLTGTTTEAFF
TRBJ1-3 | . | TRBV19 | . | TGTGCCAGTAGTCATTTAGGCTCTGGAAACACCATATATTTT | CASSHLGSGNTIYF
TRBJ2-7 | . | TRBV5-1 | . | TGCGCCAGCAGCTTGGGCCACGAGCAGTACTTC | CASSLGHEQYF
TRBJ2-3 | TRBD1 | TRBV9 | . | TGTGCCAGCAGCGGTGGGACAGGGGCAAGCACAGATACGCAGTATTTT | CASSGGTGASTDTQYF
TRBJ2-5 | TRBD1 | TRBV6-5 | . | TGTGCCAGCAGTCAACGGACAGGGGGAGAGACCCAGTACTTC | CASSQRTGGETQYF
TRBJ2-3 | . | TRBV5-1 | few | TGCGCCAGCAGCTTGGGACACATGGGCACAGATACGCAGTATTTT | CASSLGHMGTDTQYF
TRBJ2-6 | . | TRBV6-1 | . | TGTGCCAGCAGTGAGACGGCTGGGGCCAACGTCCTGACTTTC | CASSETAGANVLTF
TRBJ1-5 | . | TRBV7-2 | . | TGTGCCAGCAGCCGAGTTGCTGGGGGCGATGGCAATCAGCCCCAGCATTTT | CASSRVAGGDGNQPQHF
TRBJ2-2 | TRBD1 | TRBV2 | . | TGTGCCAGCAGATGGGGACAGGCCGGGGAGCTGTTTTTT | CASRWGQAGELFF
TRBJ1-3 | . | TRBV4-3 | . | TGCGCCAGCAGCCAAGATAAAAGCAGGGCTGGAAACACCATATATTTT | CASSQDKSRAGNTIYF
TRBJ2-7 | TRBD2 | TRBV10-2 | . | TGCGCCAGCAGAGGGACTAAAACCTACGAGCAGTACTTC | CASRGTKTYEQYF
TRBJ2-1 | . | TRBV10-2 | . | TGCGCCAGCAGCCGACCGCAGGGTGGTAGCGGTGAGCAGTTCTTC | CASSRPQGGSGEQFF
TRBJ2-7 | TRBD2 | TRBV4-1 | . | TGCGCCAGCAGCCAAGGGAGATCAGCGGGAGCCTCCTACGAGCAGTACTTC | CASSQGRSAGASYEQYF
TRBJ2-7 | . | TRBV5-4 | . | TGTGCCAGCAGCTTAGGGGGAGAGGACGAGCAGTACTTC | CASSLGGEDEQYF
TRBJ2-7 | TRBD1 | TRBV4-1 | . | TGCGCCAGCAGCCAAGAGGGGAGGACAGGGCGGTACTTC | CASSQEGRTGRYF
TRBJ1-1 | . | TRBV4-1 | . | TGCGCCAGCAGCCAAATGGGCGGAATTGAAGCTTTCTTT | CASSQMGGIEAFF
TRBJ1-3 | . | TRBV7-2 | once | TGTGCCAGCAGCTTTGGTCACGTCTCTGGAAACACCATATATTTT | CASSFGHVSGNTIYF
TRBJ1-4 | TRBD1 | TRBV4-1 | . | TGCGCCAGCAGCCAAGATTGGGGGACAGGGGTGGGAAAACTGTTTTTT | CASSQDWGTGVGKLFF
TRBJ2-5 | TRBD2 | TRBV14 | . | TGTGCCAGCAGGCCCAGGACTAGCGGGGTAGAGACCCAGTACTTC | CASRPRTSGVETQYF
TRBJ2-7 | TRBD1 | TRBV28 | . | TGTGCCAGCAGTTTATCCGGGACAGGGATCTACGAGCAGTACTTC | CASSLSGTGIYEQYF
TRBJ2-2 | . | TRBV4-1 | . | TGCGCCAGCAGCCCCCGACGGAACACCGGGGAGCTGTTTTTT | CASSPRRNTGELFF
TRBJ2-7 | . | TRBV5-1 | . | TGCGCCAGCAGCTTGGCAGGCGGTGTGTACGAGCAGTACTTC | CASSLAGGVYEQYF
TRBJ2-2 | . | TRBV2 | . | TGTGCCAGCAGTGTAAGGAACGTAGACAACACCGGGGAGCTGTTTTTT | CASSVRNVDNTGELFF
TRBJ2-3 | . | TRBV18 | . | TGTGCCAGCTCACCACTTGAGGCCACAGATACGCAGTATTTT | CASSPLEATDTQYF
TRBJ2-7 | TRBD2 | TRBV6-6 | . | TGTGCCAGCAGTTACGGGACTAGCGAGCCCTTCTTC | CASSYGTSEPFF
TRBJ1-3 | TRBD1 | TRBV7-9 | . | TGTGCCAGCAGCTCCCGGATCCTGGGGCAGGGGGCACGTGGAAACACCATATATTTT | CASSSRILGQGARGNTIYF
TRBJ2-2 | . | TRBV2 | . | TGTGCCAGCAGTCCTAGACAGCCTGAAACCGGGGAGCTGTTTTTT | CASSPRQPETGELFF
TRBJ2-5 | . | TRBV5-6 | once | TGTGCCAGCAGCTTAGGCCCTCAAGAGACCCAGTACTTC | CASSLGPQETQYF
TRBJ2-2 | . | TRBV13 | . | TGTGCCAGCAGCTTAGTTGAATTCACCGGGGAGCTGTTTTTT | CASSLVEFTGELFF
TRBJ1-5 | . | TRBV6-1 | . | TGTGCCAGCAGCGGTGGAACTTATCAGCCCCAGCATTTT | CASSGGTYQPQHF
TRBJ1-2 | TRBD1 | TRBV6-5 | . | TGTGCCAGCACTTGGGACAGGTCCTATGGCTACACCTTC | CASTWDRSYGYTF